These T cell receptor beta chains were read from a single sample in a study of beta chain features in type 1 diabetes. The data were produced by immunoSEQ multiplex PCR, yet TCRdb's version contains in-frame clones alone and is incomplete. The data hold about 900,000 clones, with roughly 15% observed a single time. The sequencing input was naive CD4+ T cells from blood. These receptors came from a woman aged 18-29 years in good health. Both conserved end residues are part of each CDR3. The order of the fields is D gene, CDR3 length, V gene, clone size, J gene, CDR3 protein, CDR3 DNA. A D gene is named only where the DNA matches it firmly. The size field is filled for only some rows; it gives once, few, many or a size class.

NA	12	TRBV21-1	few	TRBJ2-7	CASRAPGYEQYF	TGTGCCAGCAGAGCCCCTGGATACGAGCAGTACTTC
NA	15	TRBV7-2	once	TRBJ2-2	CASSLALGDTGELFF	TGTGCCAGCAGCTTAGCGCTTGGGGACACCGGGGAGCTGTTTTTT
NA	12	TRBV29-1	few	TRBJ2-5	CSVALGSETQYF	TGCAGCGTCGCCCTAGGTTCGGAGACCCAGTACTTC
TRBD1	14	TRBV18	NA	TRBJ2-7	CASSPRTGGYEQYF	TGTGCCAGCTCACCTCGGACAGGGGGATACGAGCAGTACTTC
NA	13	TRBV21-1	few	TRBJ2-7	CASTAGRSYEQYF	TGTGCCAGCACAGCGGGACGCTCCTACGAGCAGTACTTC
TRBD1	15	TRBV4-2	NA	TRBJ1-2	CASSQDGTVNYGYTF	TGTGCCAGCAGCCAAGATGGGACAGTTAACTATGGCTACACCTTC
NA	12	TRBV6-6	NA	TRBJ1-5	CASSTGSLPQHF	TGTGCCAGCAGTACAGGGTCCCTGCCCCAGCATTTT
NA	16	TRBV7-9	few	TRBJ2-5	CASSFGAWGVQETQYF	TGTGCCAGCAGCTTTGGAGCGTGGGGGGTCCAAGAGACCCAGTACTTC
TRBD1	21	TRBV4-3	NA	TRBJ2-5	CASSPRRPGQSTHYRQETQYF	TGCGCCAGCAGCCCGCGGAGACCGGGACAGTCTACCCACTACCGACAAGAGACCCAGTACTTC
TRBD2	16	TRBV11-2	few	TRBJ2-7	CASSFSGAQSSYEQYF	TGTGCCAGCAGCTTTAGCGGGGCACAGAGCTCCTACGAGCAGTACTTC
TRBD1	15	TRBV28	NA	TRBJ2-3	CASSPYRGSTDTQYF	TGTGCCAGCAGTCCATACAGGGGGAGCACAGATACGCAGTATTTT
NA	12	TRBV28	once	TRBJ2-7	CASRTGTYEQYF	TGTGCCAGCAGGACCGGGACATACGAGCAGTACTTC
NA	14	TRBV5-1	few	TRBJ2-7	CASSGQGGPYEQYF	TGCGCCAGCAGCGGGCAGGGGGGCCCCTACGAGCAGTACTTC
NA	15	TRBV18	NA	TRBJ1-2	CASSPGRGTNYGYTF	TGTGCCAGCTCACCCGGTCGAGGGACTAACTATGGCTACACCTTC
NA	14	TRBV6-6	NA	TRBJ2-1	CASSYGTSYNEQFF	TGTGCCAGCAGTTACGGGACATCTTACAATGAGCAGTTCTTC
NA	14	TRBV7-9	few	TRBJ2-7	CASSFNQNQYEQYF	TGTGCCAGCAGCTTCAACCAAAATCAATACGAGCAGTACTTC
NA	17	TRBV4-1	NA	TRBJ2-3	CASSQGRGTLGYDTQYF	TGCGCCAGCAGCCAAGGCCGCGGGACACTAGGGTACGATACGCAGTATTTT
NA	14	TRBV6-5	few	TRBJ2-5	CASSYNGGQETQYF	TGTGCCAGCAGTTACAACGGGGGACAAGAGACCCAGTACTTC
NA	18	TRBV7-9	NA	TRBJ2-2	CASSLWPSMEANTGELFF	TGTGCCAGCAGCTTATGGCCCTCTATGGAGGCGAACACCGGGGAGCTGTTTTTT
TRBD2	16	TRBV7-2	NA	TRBJ2-3	CASSSLTSGWGDTQYF	TGTGCCAGCAGCTCCCTGACTAGCGGGTGGGGGGATACGCAGTATTTT
TRBD1	16	TRBV25-1	NA	TRBJ1-1	CASSEFTRGRDTEAFF	TGTGCCAGCAGTGAATTTACGAGGGGGCGCGACACTGAAGCCTTCTTT
NA	14	TRBV28	few	TRBJ2-1	CASRDPLGRNEQFF	TGTGCCAGCAGGGACCCCCTCGGGCGCAATGAGCAGTTCTTC
TRBD2	17	TRBV9	NA	TRBJ2-7	CASSPQASGRAEYEQYF	TGTGCCAGCAGCCCCCAGGCTAGCGGGAGAGCCGAATACGAGCAGTACTTC
TRBD1	15	TRBV19	NA	TRBJ1-5	CASSIRTGLSQPQHF	TGTGCCAGTAGTATTCGGACAGGTTTGAGTCAGCCCCAGCATTTT
NA	15	TRBV18	few	TRBJ2-6	CASSPQPSGANVLTF	TGTGCCAGCTCACCTCAGCCCTCTGGGGCCAACGTCCTGACTTTC
TRBD2	17	TRBV5-1	NA	TRBJ2-1	CASSGKSGTRAGTEQFF	TGCGCCAGCAGCGGAAAGTCCGGGACTAGAGCTGGCACTGAGCAGTTCTTC
TRBD1	15	TRBV4-3	NA	TRBJ1-1	CASSQVLGGITEAFF	TGCGCCAGCAGCCAAGTCTTAGGGGGCATCACTGAAGCTTTCTTT
TRBD2	12	TRBV5-4	NA	TRBJ2-7	CASSLGEGEQYF	TGTGCCAGCAGCTTGGGGGAGGGCGAGCAGTACTTC
NA	14	TRBV7-2	few	TRBJ1-4	CASSSDIANEKLFF	TGTGCCAGCAGCAGCGATATAGCTAATGAAAAACTGTTTTTT
TRBD2	16	TRBV5-1	few	TRBJ2-1	CASSSSGSSGYNEQFF	TGCGCCAGCAGCTCTAGCGGGAGTAGTGGCTACAATGAGCAGTTCTTC
NA	17	TRBV7-2	NA	TRBJ2-5	CASSLPRRSLSQETQYF	TGTGCCAGCAGCTTGCCTCGGCGGTCATTATCACAAGAGACCCAGTACTTC
NA	13	TRBV7-9	few	TRBJ1-5	CASSRGSVQPQHF	TGTGCCAGCAGCCGGGGGAGTGTACAGCCCCAGCATTTT